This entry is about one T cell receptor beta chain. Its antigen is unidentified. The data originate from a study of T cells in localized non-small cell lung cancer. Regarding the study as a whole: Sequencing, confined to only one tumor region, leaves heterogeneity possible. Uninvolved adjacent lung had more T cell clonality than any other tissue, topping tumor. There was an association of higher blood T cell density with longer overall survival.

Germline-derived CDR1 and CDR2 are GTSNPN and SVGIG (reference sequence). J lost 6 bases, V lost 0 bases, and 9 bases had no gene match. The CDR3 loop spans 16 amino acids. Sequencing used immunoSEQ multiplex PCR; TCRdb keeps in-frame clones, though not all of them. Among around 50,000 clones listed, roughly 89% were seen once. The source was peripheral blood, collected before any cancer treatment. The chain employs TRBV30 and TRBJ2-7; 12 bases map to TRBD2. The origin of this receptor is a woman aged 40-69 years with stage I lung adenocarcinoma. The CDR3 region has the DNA TGTGCCTGGAGTGTCCTCGGACTAGCGGGGAAGGGCGAGCAGTACTTC. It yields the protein CAWSVLGLAGKGEQYF. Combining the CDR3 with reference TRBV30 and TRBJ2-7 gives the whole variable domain SQTIHQWPATLVQPVGSPLSLECTVEGTSNPNLYWYRQAAGRGLQLLFYSVGIGQISSEVPQNLSASRPQDRQFILSSKKLLLSDSGFYLCAWSVLGLAGKGEQYFGPGTRLTVT.